Listed here are 22 T cell receptor beta chains from one sample, sequenced in a study of a mutant IDH1 vaccine in newly diagnosed glioma. Measured with immunoSEQ multiplex PCR; TCRdb has only the in-frame clones, and not every one. The table has 50,000 to 70,000 clones, roughly 68% seen once. Sample time point: week 35, safety follow-up. Doses comprised 300 ug of mutant IDH1 20-mer peptide each, plus topical imiquimod. Antigens for these TCRs are unknown. The material was PBMCs, obtained from a glioma patient whose treatment included an IDH1 peptide vaccine. These receptors were obtained from a man in his fifties with glioma.

The rearrangement uses TRBV7-8 and TRBJ1-6, with TRBD1 matching 11 bases. This CDR3 has 15 residues. With V trimmed by 5 bases and J by 8 bases, 5 bases remained unmatched. Per the germline V gene, CDR1 is SGHVS and CDR2 is FQNEAQ. The CDR3 loop reads CASSQGTGGHSPLHF. The CDR3 coding sequence is TGTGCCAGCAGCCAAGGGACAGGGGGTCATTCACCCCTCCACTTT. Using reference TRBV7-8 and TRBJ1-6 for the parts outside the CDR3, the full variable domain is GAGVSQSPRYKVAKRGQDVALRCDPISGHVSLFWYQQALGQGPEFLTYFQNEAQLDKSGLPSDRFFAERPEGSVSTLKIQRTQQEDSAVYLCASSQGTGGHSPLHFGNGTRLTVT.

V and J are TRBV19 and TRBJ1-1; D possibly corresponds to TRBD1 (5 bases). Trimming shortened V by 1 base and J by 1 base, and 10 bases separated the two germline ends. Looked up from germline, CDR1 is LNHDA and CDR2 is SQIVND (reference sequence). The CDR3 sequence is 15 residues long. CDR3 in DNA: TGTGCCAGTAGTATAGTAGGGCAGGGGAACACTGAAGCTTTCTTT. Its protein is CASSIVGQGNTEAFF.

This clone was detected a few times. The chain joins TRBV2 to TRBJ2-7, with D possibly matching TRBD2 (6 bases). The CDR3 spans 13 residues. The germline CDR1 and CDR2 sequences are SNHLY and FYNNEI. The V gene lost 8 bases and the J gene lost 1 base, with 12 bases spanning the gap. The CDR3 loop is CASGRTESYEQYF. In DNA form, the CDR3 reads TGTGCCAGCGGGAGGACGGAGTCCTACGAGCAGTACTTC.

The rearrangement links TRBV19 to TRBJ2-7, with 8 positions matching TRBD2. Trimming took 2 bases from V and 3 from J; bases not matched to a gene: 9. The germline CDR1 and CDR2 sequences are LNHDA and SQIVND (reference sequence). The CDR3 is 16 residues long. The CDR3 region is CASSIRGGFVDYEQYF. In nucleotides, the CDR3 is TGTGCCAGTAGTATACGGGGGGGCTTTGTTGACTACGAGCAGTACTTC.

This clone was found once. V and J are TRBV7-9 and TRBJ2-1, with D perhaps matching TRBD1 or TRBD2 (7 bases each). CDR3 length equals 14 residues. Per the germline V gene, CDR1 is SEHNR and CDR2 is FQNEAQ (reference sequence). V was trimmed by 5 bases and J by 7 bases, leaving 15 bases between them. DNA of the CDR3: TGTGCCAGCAGCCTCATCAGGGGGGGAAATGAGCAGTTCTTC. Amino acids: CASSLIRGGNEQFF.

The chain recombines TRBV6-1 with TRBJ2-7, with D possibly TRBD2 on 5 matching bases. V was cut by 0 bases and J by 9 bases, with 6 bases left in between. Germline V gene sequence: CDR1 MNHNS, CDR2 SASEGT. This CDR3 has 11 amino acids. CDR3 residues: CASSEARVQYF. As DNA, the CDR3 is TGTGCCAGCAGTGAAGCGCGGGTGCAGTACTTC.

The chain recombines TRBV19 with TRBJ1-3, with D unresolved. Between the trimmed V and J ends, which lost 0 bases and 0 bases, there was a span of 12 bases. Germline-derived CDR1 and CDR2 are LNHDA and SQIVND (reference sequence). This CDR3 region has 17 residues. The CDR3 DNA follows: TGTGCCAGTAGTATAGAGGTTCAGCGGTTCTCTGGAAACACCATATATTTT. Protein: CASSIEVQRFSGNTIYF. The whole variable domain, filled in from reference TRBV19 and TRBJ1-3, reads DGGITQSPKYLFRKEGQNVTLSCEQNLNHDAMYWYRQDPGQGLRLIYYSQIVNDFQKGDIAEGYSVSREKKESFPLTVTSAQKNPTAFYLCASSIEVQRFSGNTIYFGEGSWLTVV.

V and J are TRBV27 and TRBJ1-5, with D hard to call. The CDR3 consists of 12 residues. The V end was cut by 3 bases, the J end by 3 bases, with 3 bases between. CDR1 MNHEY and CDR2 SMNVEV come from the germline V gene (reference sequence). CDR3 sequence: CASSFNNQPQHF. The DNA of the CDR3 is TGTGCCAGCAGTTTCAACAATCAGCCCCAGCATTTT.

J is TRBJ2-5 and V is TRBV20-1, with 7 bases that match TRBD2. The CDR3 is 11 residues long. CDR1 and CDR2 (germline): DFQATT, SNEGSKA (reference sequence). V lost 5 bases, J lost 9 bases, and 6 bases stayed unmatched. The CDR3 region is CSAWEGRAQYF. The CDR3 DNA follows: TGCAGTGCTTGGGAGGGACGGGCCCAGTACTTC.

The chain recombines TRBV15 with TRBJ2-1, with D tentatively TRBD2 (7 bases). Germline lookup yields CDR1 LNHNV and CDR2 YYDKDF (reference sequence). Trimming pared 4 bases from V and 3 bases from J, leaving 16 bases between. CDR3 size: 16 residues. In nucleotides, the CDR3 is TGTGCCACCAGCAAGCCGGGGGGCCTACTCTACAATGAGCAGTTCTTC. This sequence encodes CATSKPGGLLYNEQFF.

The J gene is TRBJ2-3, the V gene TRBV7-2, with 11 bases that match TRBD2. This CDR3 is built from 15 residues. Trimming removed 8 bases from V and 2 bases from J; junction bases left unmatched: 6. Germline loops: CDR1 SGHTA, CDR2 FQGNSA. The DNA of the CDR3 is TGTGCCAGCCGTAGCGGGGGGGTTTCCACAGATACGCAGTATTTT. Residues: CASRSGGVSTDTQYF.

The rearrangement uses TRBV2 and TRBJ2-7, with D hard to call. The V and J ends lost 2 bases and 12 bases respectively, with 11 bases between them. The CDR3 contains 11 residues. Germline V gene lookup returns CDR1 SNHLY and CDR2 FYNNEI. In DNA, the CDR3 is TGTGCCAGCAGTGAACTTAAAGGGTCGTACTTC. It specifies CASSELKGSYF.

This chain uses TRBV5-6 with TRBJ2-2; 8 nucleotides agree with TRBD1. Germline assignment: CDR1 SGHDT and CDR2 YYEEEE. Losses at the gene ends were 3 bases for V and 5 bases for J; bases not matched to a gene: 12. The CDR3 extends over 17 amino acids. In nucleotides, the CDR3 is TGTGCCAGCAGCTCCCTCGGACAGGGACGTCGGACCGGGGAGCTGTTTTTT. Protein: CASSSLGQGRRTGELFF.

J is TRBJ1-5 and V is TRBV6-5, with TRBD1 matching 9 bases. The germline gives CDR1 MNHEY, CDR2 SVGAGI. V was pared by 6 bases and J by 5 bases, with 2 bases of the junction left unmatched. This CDR3 is built from 13 residues. The CDR3 loop is CASRRTGDQPQHF. The CDR3 DNA reads as TGTGCCAGCAGGAGGACAGGGGATCAGCCCCAGCATTTT.

The rearrangement links TRBV5-1 to TRBJ2-6, with D possibly TRBD1 on 5 matching bases. The CDR3 loop spans 14 amino acids. V was pared by 5 bases and J by 2 bases, with 8 bases between. Germline CDR1 is SGHRS and CDR2 is YFSETQ. The CDR3 is CASRTGTGANVLTF. The CDR3 DNA reads TGCGCCAGCAGAACAGGTACTGGGGCCAACGTCCTGACTTTC.

In its sample, this clone was seen a few times. The V and J genes are TRBV5-1 and TRBJ1-1; 7 nucleotides line up with TRBD1. V dropped 3 bases and J dropped 0; count of bases not matched to a gene: 2. The germline gives CDR1 SGHRS, CDR2 YFSETQ. The length of the CDR3 is 14 residues. CDR3 nucleotides: TGCGCCAGCAGCTCGGGACAGATGAACACTGAAGCTTTCTTT. This sequence encodes CASSSGQMNTEAFF.

The chain carries TRBV7-9 and TRBJ2-7, with 9 bases that match TRBD1. V gave up 4 bases and J gave up 7 bases; unmatched junction bases: 11. Germline assignment: CDR1 SEHNR and CDR2 FQNEAQ (reference sequence). This CDR3 has 15 residues. CDR3 residues: CASSYQTGGGGEQYF. DNA for the CDR3: TGTGCCAGCAGCTACCAGACAGGGGGAGGAGGGGAGCAGTACTTC.

The genes are TRBV4-3 and TRBJ1-5; 9 bases agree with TRBD1. After removal of 0 bases from V and 2 bases from J, the junction contained 8 bases not matched to a gene. CDR1 is LGHNA, CDR2 YSLEER, per germline. The CDR3 has 18 amino acids. DNA for the CDR3: TGCGCCAGCAGCCAAGAGGGTCCAACAGGGGGCGGCAATCAGCCCCAGCATTTT. Its translation is CASSQEGPTGGGNQPQHF.

The chain carries TRBV28 and TRBJ2-5, with 7 positions matching TRBD1. The V and J ends lost 7 bases and 3 bases, in that order; junction bases with no gene match: 5. CDR3 size: 13 residues. CDR1 MDHEN and CDR2 SYDVKM come from the germline V gene. The CDR3 protein is CASTSGTEETQYF. The CDR3 DNA reads TGTGCCAGCACCAGTGGGACAGAAGAGACCCAGTACTTC.

This clone was found a few times. In DNA form, the CDR3 reads TGTGCCAGCAGCCCGGGACCACTCGGGTATAGCAATCAGCCCCAGCATTTT. Its protein is CASSPGPLGYSNQPQHF. The chain carries TRBV4-2 and TRBJ1-5; weak D call: TRBD1 (5 bases). Trimming took 4 bases from V and 0 from J, leaving 16 bases between them. Germline-derived CDR1 and CDR2 are LGHNA and YNFKEQ. This CDR3 has 17 amino acids.

This rearrangement joins TRBV4-2 to TRBJ1-5, with D possibly being TRBD1 (5 bases). Trimming took 0 bases from V and 3 from J, leaving 9 bases between them. This CDR3 spans 15 amino acids. CDR1 is LGHNA, CDR2 YNFKEQ, per germline. CDR3 nucleotide sequence: TGTGCCAGCAGCCAAGACCAGGGCCCCAATCAGCCCCAGCATTTT. Translated, it gives CASSQDQGPNQPQHF.

J is TRBJ1-2 and V is TRBV15; 10 bases are shared with TRBD1. CDR1 and CDR2 (germline): LNHNV, YYDKDF (reference sequence). This CDR3 comprises 13 residues. With 10 bases clipped from V and 2 bases from J, the junction kept 4 bases outside the gene matches. The DNA of the CDR3 is TGTGCCAGTGCGACAGGGGGCAACTATGGCTACACCTTC. Translation: CASATGGNYGYTF.